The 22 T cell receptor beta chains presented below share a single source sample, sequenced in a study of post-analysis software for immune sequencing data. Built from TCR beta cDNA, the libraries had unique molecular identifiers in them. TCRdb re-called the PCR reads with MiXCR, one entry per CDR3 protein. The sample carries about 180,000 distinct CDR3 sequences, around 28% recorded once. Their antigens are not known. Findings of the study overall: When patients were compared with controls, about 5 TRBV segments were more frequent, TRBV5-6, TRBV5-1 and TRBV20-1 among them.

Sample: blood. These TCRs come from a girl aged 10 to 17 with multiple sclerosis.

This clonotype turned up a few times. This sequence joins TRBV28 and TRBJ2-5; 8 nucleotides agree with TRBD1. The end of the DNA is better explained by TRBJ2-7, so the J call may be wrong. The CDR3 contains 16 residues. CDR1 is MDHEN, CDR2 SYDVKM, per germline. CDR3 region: CASSSLGQGRPHEQYF. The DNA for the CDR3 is TGTGCCAGCAGTTCTTTAGGACAGGGAAGGCCCCACGAGCAGTACTTC.

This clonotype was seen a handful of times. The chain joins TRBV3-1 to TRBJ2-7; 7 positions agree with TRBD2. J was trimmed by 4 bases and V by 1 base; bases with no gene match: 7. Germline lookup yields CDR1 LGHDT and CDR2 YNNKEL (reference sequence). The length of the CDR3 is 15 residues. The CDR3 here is CASSQGSSGIYEQYF. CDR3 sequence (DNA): TGTGCCAGCAGCCAAGGGTCTAGCGGTATTTACGAGCAGTACTTC.

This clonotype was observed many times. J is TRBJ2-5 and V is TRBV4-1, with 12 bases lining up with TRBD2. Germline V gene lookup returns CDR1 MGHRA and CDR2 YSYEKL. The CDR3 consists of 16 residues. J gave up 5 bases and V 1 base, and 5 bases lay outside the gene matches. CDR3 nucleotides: TGCGCCAGCAGCCAAGTGACTAGCGGGAGTTCGGAGACCCAGTACTTC. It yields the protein CASSQVTSGSSETQYF.

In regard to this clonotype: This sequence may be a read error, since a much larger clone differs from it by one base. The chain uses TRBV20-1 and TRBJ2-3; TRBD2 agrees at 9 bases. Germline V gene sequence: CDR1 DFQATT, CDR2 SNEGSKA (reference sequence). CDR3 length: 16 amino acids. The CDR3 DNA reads TGCAGTACTAGGGTCCCGCTAGCGGGAATCACAGATACGCAGTATTTT. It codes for CSTRVPLAGITDTQYF.

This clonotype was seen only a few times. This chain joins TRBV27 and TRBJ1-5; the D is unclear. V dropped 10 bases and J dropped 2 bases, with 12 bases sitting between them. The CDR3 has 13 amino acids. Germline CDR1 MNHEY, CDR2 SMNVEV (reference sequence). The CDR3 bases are TGTGCCAACGACGAAAGGGGCAATCAGCCCCAGCATTTT. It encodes CANDERGNQPQHF.

The CDR3: CASSLGGTGGNNEQFF. The CDR3 bases are TGCGCCAGCAGCTTGGGAGGGACAGGTGGTAACAATGAGCAGTTCTTC. This chain joins TRBV5-1 and TRBJ2-1; 8 bases align to TRBD1. CDR1 and CDR2 from the germline V gene are SGHRS and YFSETQ. V lost 0 bases to trimming and J lost 5 bases; unmatched junction nucleotides: 7. The CDR3 is 16 residues long.

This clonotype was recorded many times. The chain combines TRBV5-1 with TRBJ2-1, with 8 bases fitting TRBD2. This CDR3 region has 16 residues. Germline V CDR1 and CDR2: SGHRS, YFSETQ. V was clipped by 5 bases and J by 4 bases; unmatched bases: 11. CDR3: CASRDPLADRYNEQFF. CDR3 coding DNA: TGCGCCAGCAGGGATCCACTAGCGGATCGATACAATGAGCAGTTCTTC.

The CDR3, as DNA: TGTGCCACCCAAAAGGGGTTTCGCACAGATACGCAGTATTTT. It is translated as CATQKGFRTDTQYF. The V gene is TRBV19, the J gene TRBJ2-3; weak D call: TRBD1 (5 bases). V was clipped by 10 bases and J by 1 base, with 15 bases between them. Germline CDR1 and CDR2: LNHDA and SQIVND (reference sequence). The CDR3 has 14 residues.

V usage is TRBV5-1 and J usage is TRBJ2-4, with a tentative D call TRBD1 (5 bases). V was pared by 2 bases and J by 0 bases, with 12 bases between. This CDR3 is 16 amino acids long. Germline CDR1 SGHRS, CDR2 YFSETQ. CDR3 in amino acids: CASSFLAGRAKNIQYF. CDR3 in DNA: TGCGCCAGCAGCTTTCTGGCAGGGCGAGCCAAAAACATTCAGTACTTC.

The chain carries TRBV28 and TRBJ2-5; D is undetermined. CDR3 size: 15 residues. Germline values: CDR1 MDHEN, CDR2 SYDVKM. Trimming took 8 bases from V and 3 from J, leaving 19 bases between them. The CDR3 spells CASAKGSWHEETQYF. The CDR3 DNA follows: TGTGCCAGCGCAAAAGGGTCTTGGCACGAAGAGACCCAGTACTTC.

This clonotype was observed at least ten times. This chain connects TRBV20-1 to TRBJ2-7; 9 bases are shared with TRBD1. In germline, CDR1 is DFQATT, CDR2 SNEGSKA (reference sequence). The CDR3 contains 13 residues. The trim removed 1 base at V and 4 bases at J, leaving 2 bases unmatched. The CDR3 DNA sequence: TGCAGTGCTAGAGGGGACAGGGAATACGAGCAGTACTTC. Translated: CSARGDREYEQYF.

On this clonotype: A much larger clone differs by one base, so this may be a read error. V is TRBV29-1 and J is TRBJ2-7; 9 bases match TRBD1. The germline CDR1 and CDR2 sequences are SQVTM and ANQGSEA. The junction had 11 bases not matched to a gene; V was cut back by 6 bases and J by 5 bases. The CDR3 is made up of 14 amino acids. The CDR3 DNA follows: TGCAGCGTACGACCGGGACAGGGTAGCCACGAGCAGTACTTC. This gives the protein CSVRPGQGSHEQYF.

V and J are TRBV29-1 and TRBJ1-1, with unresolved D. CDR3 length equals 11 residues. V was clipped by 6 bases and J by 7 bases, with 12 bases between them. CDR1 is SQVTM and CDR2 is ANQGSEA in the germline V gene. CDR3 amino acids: CSVRDDNEAFF. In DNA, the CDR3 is TGCAGCGTGCGCGACGATAATGAAGCTTTCTTT.

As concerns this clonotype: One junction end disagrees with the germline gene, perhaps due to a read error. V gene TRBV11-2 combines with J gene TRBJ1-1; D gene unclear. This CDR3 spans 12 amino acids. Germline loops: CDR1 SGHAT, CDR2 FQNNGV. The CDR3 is CASGLVTAEAFF. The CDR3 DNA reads TGTGCCAGCGGCTTGGTCACAGCTGAAGCTTTCTTT.

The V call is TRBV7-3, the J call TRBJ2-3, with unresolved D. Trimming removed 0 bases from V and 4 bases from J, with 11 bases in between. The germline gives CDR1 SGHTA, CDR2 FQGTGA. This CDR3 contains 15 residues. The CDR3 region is CASSLTVLGSDTQYF. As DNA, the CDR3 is TGTGCCAGCAGCTTAACGGTGCTAGGTTCAGATACGCAGTATTTT.

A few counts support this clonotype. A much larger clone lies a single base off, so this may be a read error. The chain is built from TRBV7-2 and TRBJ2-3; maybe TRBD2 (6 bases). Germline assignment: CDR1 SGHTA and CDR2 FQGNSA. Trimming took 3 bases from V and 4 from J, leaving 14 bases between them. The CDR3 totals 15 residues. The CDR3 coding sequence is TGTGCCAGCAGCTTGGTTCCGGGAGCTTCAGATACGCAGTATTTT. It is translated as CASSLVPGASDTQYF.

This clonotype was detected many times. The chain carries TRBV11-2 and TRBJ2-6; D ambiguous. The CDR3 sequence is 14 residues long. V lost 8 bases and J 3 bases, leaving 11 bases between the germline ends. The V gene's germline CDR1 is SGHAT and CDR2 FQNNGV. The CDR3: CASARTLGANVLTF. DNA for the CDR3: TGTGCCAGCGCGAGGACGCTTGGGGCCAACGTCCTGACTTTC.

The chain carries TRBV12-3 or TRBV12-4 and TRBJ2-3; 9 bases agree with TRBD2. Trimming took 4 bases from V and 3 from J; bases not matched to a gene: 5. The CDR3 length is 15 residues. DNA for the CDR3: TGTGCCAGCAGTTGTCTAGCGGGAATGACAGATACGCAGTATTTT. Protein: CASSCLAGMTDTQYF.

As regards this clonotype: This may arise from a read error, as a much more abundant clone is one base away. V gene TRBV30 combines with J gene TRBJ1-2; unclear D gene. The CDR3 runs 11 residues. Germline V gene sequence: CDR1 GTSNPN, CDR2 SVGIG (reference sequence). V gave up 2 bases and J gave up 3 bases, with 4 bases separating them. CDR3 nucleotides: TGTGCCTGGAGTTTTTACTATGGCTACACCTTC. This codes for CAWSFYYGYTF.

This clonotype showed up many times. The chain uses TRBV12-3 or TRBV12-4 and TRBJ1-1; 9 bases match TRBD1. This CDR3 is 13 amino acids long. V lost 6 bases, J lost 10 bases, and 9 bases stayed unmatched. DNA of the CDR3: TGTGCCAGCAGCCGTTTGGCGACAGGGGGAGCTTTCTTT. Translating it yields CASSRLATGGAFF.

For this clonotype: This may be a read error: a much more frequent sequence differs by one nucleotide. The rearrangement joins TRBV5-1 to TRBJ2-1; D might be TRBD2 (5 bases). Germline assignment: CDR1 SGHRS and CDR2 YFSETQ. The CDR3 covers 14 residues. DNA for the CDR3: TGCGCCTGCAGCTTGGAAGCGGAAGGAGATGAGCAGTTCTTC. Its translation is CACSLEAEGDEQFF.

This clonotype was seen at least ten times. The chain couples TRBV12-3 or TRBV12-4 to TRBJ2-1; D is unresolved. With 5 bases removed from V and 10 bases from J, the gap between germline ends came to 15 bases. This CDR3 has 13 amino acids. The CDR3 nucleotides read TGTGCCAGCAGTCTAGGGCCCCTAGGGGAGCAGTTCTTC. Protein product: CASSLGPLGEQFF.